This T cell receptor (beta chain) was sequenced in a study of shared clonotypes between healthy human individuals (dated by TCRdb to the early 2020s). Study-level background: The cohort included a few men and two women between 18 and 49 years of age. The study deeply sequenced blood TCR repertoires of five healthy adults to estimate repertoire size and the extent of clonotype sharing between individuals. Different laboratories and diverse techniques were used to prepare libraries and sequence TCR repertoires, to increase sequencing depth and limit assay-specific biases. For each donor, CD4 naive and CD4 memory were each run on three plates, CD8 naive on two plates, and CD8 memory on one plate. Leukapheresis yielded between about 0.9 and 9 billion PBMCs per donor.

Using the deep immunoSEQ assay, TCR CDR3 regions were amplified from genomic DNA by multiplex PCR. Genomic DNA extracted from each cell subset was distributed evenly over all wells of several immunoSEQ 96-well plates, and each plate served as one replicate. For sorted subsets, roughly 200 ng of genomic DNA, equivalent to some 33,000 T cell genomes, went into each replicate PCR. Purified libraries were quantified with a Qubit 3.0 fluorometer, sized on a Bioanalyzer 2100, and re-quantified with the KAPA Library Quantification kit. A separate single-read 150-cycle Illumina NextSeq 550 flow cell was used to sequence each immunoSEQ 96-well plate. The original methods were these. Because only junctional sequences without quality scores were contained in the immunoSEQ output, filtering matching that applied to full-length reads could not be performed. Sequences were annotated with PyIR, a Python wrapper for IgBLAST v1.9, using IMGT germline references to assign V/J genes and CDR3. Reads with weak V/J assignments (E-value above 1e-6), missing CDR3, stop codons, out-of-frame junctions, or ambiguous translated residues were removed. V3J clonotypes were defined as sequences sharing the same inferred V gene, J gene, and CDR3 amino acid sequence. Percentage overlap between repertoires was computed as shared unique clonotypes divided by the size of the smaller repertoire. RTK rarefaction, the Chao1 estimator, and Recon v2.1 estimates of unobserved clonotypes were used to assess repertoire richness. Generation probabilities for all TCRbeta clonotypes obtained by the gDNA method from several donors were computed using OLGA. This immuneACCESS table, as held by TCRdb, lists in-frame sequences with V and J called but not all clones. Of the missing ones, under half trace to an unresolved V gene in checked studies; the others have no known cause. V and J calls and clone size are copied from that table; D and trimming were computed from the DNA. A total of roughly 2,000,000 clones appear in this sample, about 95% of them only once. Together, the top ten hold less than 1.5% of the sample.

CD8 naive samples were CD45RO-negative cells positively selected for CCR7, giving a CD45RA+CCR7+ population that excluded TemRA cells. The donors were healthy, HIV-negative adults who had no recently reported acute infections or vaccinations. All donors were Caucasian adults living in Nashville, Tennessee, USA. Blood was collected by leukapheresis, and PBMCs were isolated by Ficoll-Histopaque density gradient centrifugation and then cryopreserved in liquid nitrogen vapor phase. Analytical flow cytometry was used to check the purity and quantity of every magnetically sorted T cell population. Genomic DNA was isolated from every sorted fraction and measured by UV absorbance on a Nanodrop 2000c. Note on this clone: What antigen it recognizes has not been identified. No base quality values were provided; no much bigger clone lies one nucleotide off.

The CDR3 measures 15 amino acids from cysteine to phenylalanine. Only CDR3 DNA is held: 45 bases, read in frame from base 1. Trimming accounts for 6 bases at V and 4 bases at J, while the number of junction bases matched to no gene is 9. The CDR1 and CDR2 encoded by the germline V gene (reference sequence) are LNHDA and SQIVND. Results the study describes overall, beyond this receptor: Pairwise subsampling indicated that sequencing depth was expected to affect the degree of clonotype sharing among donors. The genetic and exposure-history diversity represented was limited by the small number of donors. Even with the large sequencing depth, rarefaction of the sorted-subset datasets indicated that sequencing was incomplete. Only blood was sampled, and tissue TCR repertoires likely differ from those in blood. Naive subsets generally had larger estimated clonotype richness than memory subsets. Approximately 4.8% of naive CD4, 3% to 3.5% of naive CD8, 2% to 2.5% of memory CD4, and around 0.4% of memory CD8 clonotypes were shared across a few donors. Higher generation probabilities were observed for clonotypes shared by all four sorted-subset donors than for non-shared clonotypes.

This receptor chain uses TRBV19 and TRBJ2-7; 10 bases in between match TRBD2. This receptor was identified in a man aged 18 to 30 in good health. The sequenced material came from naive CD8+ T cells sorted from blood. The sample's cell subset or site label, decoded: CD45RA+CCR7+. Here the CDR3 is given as CASSPTSGISYEQYF. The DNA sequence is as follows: TGTGCCAGTAGCCCAACTAGCGGGATATCTTACGAGCAGTACTTC. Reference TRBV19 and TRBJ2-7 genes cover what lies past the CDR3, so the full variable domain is DGGITQSPKYLFRKEGQNVTLSCEQNLNHDAMYWYRQDPGQGLRLIYYSQIVNDFQKGDIAEGYSVSREKKESFPLTVTSAQKNPTAFYLCASSPTSGISYEQYFGPGTRLTVT.